The entry below describes one T cell receptor (beta chain). The data are from a study of blood T cell repertoires in COVID-19. Background on the study: Both acute and convalescent COVID-19 samples were obtained from the United States, Italy and Spain.

Unmatched junction bases numbered 6, after V lost 6 bases and J lost 9 bases. CDR1 MNHEY and CDR2 SMNVEV come from the germline V gene (reference sequence). CDR3 size: 12 residues. Study processing details: Estimation of nucleated cell counts was performed using reference gene primer amplification. This table comes from immunoSEQ multiplex PCR, and its TCRdb copy is limited to in-frame clones, with some not included. D and trimming come from the DNA, and the V and J calls and clone size come from that table. The sample records about 15,000 clones, roughly 79% being singletons. This sequence was found in a man in his sixties or seventies with active or convalescent COVID-19. V usage is TRBV27 and J usage is TRBJ2-5; 8 bases align to TRBD1. The specimen was peripheral blood. The chain's CDR3 is CASSPQQGAQYF. The CDR3 bases are TGTGCCAGCAGCCCACAACAGGGGGCCCAGTACTTC.